One sample yielded the 14 T cell receptor beta chains listed below, sequenced in a study of T cells in Graves' hyperthyroidism and ophthalmopathy. From RNA transcripts, TCR beta CDR3 regions were amplified. The primer set for the first-round RT-PCR of the TCR CDR3 was HTBI. TCRdb itself ran the multiplex PCR reads through MiXCR, one entry per CDR3 protein. The table records more than 95,000 distinct CDR3 sequences, 40% to 50% of them present only once. The sequenced material came from blood. The receptors here all came from a man aged 35 to 55 with Graves' hyperthyroidism.

In its sample, this clonotype was seen many times. The chain employs TRBV6-1 and TRBJ1-1; D gene unclear. V was trimmed by 4 bases and J by 8 bases, leaving 14 bases between them. Per germline, CDR1 MNHNS and CDR2 SASEGT. The CDR3 extends over 13 amino acids. The CDR3 protein is CASSALREREAFF. The DNA for the CDR3 is TGTGCCAGCAGTGCTCTCCGGGAGAGAGAAGCTTTCTTT.

This clonotype appeared a few times. The chain recombines TRBV6-2 or TRBV6-3 with TRBJ2-3; D gene uncertain. The CDR3 spans 17 residues. Germline-derived CDR1 and CDR2 are MNHEY and SVGEGT. V was trimmed by 4 bases and J by 2 bases, leaving 19 bases between them. The CDR3 nucleotides read TGTGCCAGCAGTTCGCCCGTAGGAGCGTACTTCACAGATACGCAGTATTTT. It codes for CASSSPVGAYFTDTQYF.

This clonotype was detected many times. The chain couples TRBV14 to TRBJ2-7, with 8 bases fitting TRBD1. V was pared by 6 bases and J by 2 bases, with 6 bases of the junction left unmatched. Germline-derived CDR1 and CDR2 are SGHDN and FVKESK. This CDR3 spans 14 amino acids. DNA of the CDR3: TGTGCCAGCAGTCCCGACAGGGGTACCTACGAGCAGTACTTC. Amino acid sequence: CASSPDRGTYEQYF.

This clonotype was seen at least ten times. V gene TRBV19 combines with J gene TRBJ1-5; D is unresolved. Trimming took 3 bases from V and 5 from J, leaving 14 bases between them. CDR1 LNHDA and CDR2 SQIVND come from the germline V gene (reference sequence). The CDR3 is made up of 15 amino acids. The CDR3 protein is CASSMGWGQYQPQHF. The CDR3 DNA follows: TGTGCCAGTAGTATGGGGTGGGGTCAATATCAGCCCCAGCATTTT.

This clonotype was seen repeatedly, ten times or more. The chain couples TRBV5-6 to TRBJ2-3; TRBD2 matches at 12 bases. After removal of 4 bases from V and 3 bases from J, the junction contained 3 bases not matched to a gene. Germline loops: CDR1 SGHDT, CDR2 YYEEEE. The CDR3 totals 15 residues. The chain's CDR3 is CASSRLAGETDTQYF. The DNA of the CDR3 is TGTGCCAGCAGCCGACTAGCGGGAGAGACAGATACGCAGTATTTT.

In the case of this clonotype: One junction end disagrees with the germline gene, perhaps due to a read error. The chain links TRBV19 to TRBJ1-6, with a tentative D call TRBD1 (6 bases). This CDR3 spans 13 amino acids. In germline, CDR1 is LNHDA, CDR2 SQIVND (reference sequence). The DNA for the CDR3 is TGTGCCGGTAGACGGACAGCCGACATCGCCCTCCACTTT. It is translated as CAGRRTADIALHF.

This clonotype was seen repeatedly, ten times or more. This rearrangement joins TRBV15 to TRBJ2-7; D ambiguous. The CDR3 consists of 13 residues. The germline V gene has CDR1 LNHNV and CDR2 YYDKDF (reference sequence). Deletions cut 0 bases from V and 6 bases from J, with 9 bases between. The CDR3: CATSRESSFEQYF. The CDR3 region has the DNA TGTGCCACCAGCAGAGAGTCGAGCTTCGAGCAGTACTTC.

This clonotype was observed at least ten times. The chain links TRBV20-1 to TRBJ2-3; TRBD2 is a possible D gene (6 bases). CDR1 and CDR2 (germline): DFQATT, SNEGSKA (reference sequence). With 1 base removed from V and 5 bases from J, the gap between germline ends came to 16 bases. The CDR3 has 15 residues. Here the CDR3 DNA reads TGCAGTGCTAGAGGGGGCCGGGGGTGGGGAGATACGCAGTATTTT. Its protein product is CSARGGRGWGDTQYF.

A remark on this clonotype: An end of the junction does not agree with germline; a read error may underlie this. V usage is TRBV10-2 and J usage is TRBJ2-7; possibly TRBD1 for D (6 bases). The CDR3 has 13 amino acids. Germline CDR1 WSHSY, CDR2 SAAADI. CDR3 amino acids: CASHAGESYGQYF. DNA for the CDR3: TGCGCCAGCCATGCAGGGGAATCCTACGGGCAGTACTTC.

This clonotype appeared many times. In DNA form, the CDR3 reads TGTGCCAGCAGTGTGAACAGGGGGGGAGAAAAACTGTTTTTT. This translates into CASSVNRGGEKLFF. The V call is TRBV2, the J call TRBJ1-4; 8 positions agree with TRBD1. Germline V gives CDR1 SNHLY, CDR2 FYNNEI. CDR3 size: 14 residues. V trimming: 4 bases; J trimming: 8 bases; junction bases outside the gene matches: 6.

This clonotype has only one observation. The V gene is TRBV9, the J gene TRBJ1-2; unclear D gene. CDR1 SGDLS and CDR2 YYNGEE come from the germline V gene. V shed 0 bases and J shed 2 bases, with 11 bases lying between them. CDR3 size: 15 residues. CDR3 nucleotide sequence: TGTGCCAGCAGCGTAGATGGACGGGTGAACTATGGCTACACCTTC. It yields the protein CASSVDGRVNYGYTF.

J is TRBJ1-2 and V is TRBV19, with D possibly matching TRBD1 (6 bases). V dropped 4 bases and J dropped 6 bases, with 9 bases sitting between them. From germline, CDR1 is LNHDA and CDR2 SQIVND (reference sequence). This CDR3 contains 12 residues. In DNA, the CDR3 is TGTGCCAGTAGTACGAGGGGGAATGGCTACACCTTC. Its protein is CASSTRGNGYTF.

With regard to this clonotype: Here the CDR3 omits its conserved ending phenylalanine or tryptophan, so a read error is the likely source. The genes are TRBV7-8 and TRBJ2-7, with 9 nucleotides matching TRBD1. The germline CDR1 and CDR2 sequences are SGHVS and FQNEAQ. The trim removed 5 bases at V and 5 bases at J, leaving 7 bases unmatched. The CDR3 is made up of 14 amino acids. The CDR3 DNA reads as TGTGCCAGCAGCGTAGACAGGGGGTACGACGAGCAGTACCTC. It is translated as CASSVDRGYDEQYL.

Concerning this clonotype itself: No conserved phenylalanine or tryptophan ends this CDR3, so it is likely a read error. Because the CDR3's place on the DNA is in doubt, the DNA is left out and the CDR3 is given as listed by TCRdb. The chain joins TRBV12-3 or TRBV12-4 to TRBJ2-5; TRBD1 is the table's D call, not checked against the DNA. The CDR3 is 9 amino acids long, termini counted. CDR3 protein: CASSSPLSC.